The 10 T cell receptor beta chains listed next were all sequenced from one sample in a study of cytomegalovirus exposure and HLA in healthy donors. Profiling relied on immunoSEQ multiplex PCR, and the TCRdb table lists in-frame clones only, not all of them. This sample has more than 80,000 clones, with roughly 96% found just once. Sequenced material: PBMCs. The receptors derive from a woman aged 18 to 35 in good health and CMV-seronegative.

Turning to this clone: One end of the junction does not line up with germline, which may come from a read error. The chain joins TRBV13 to TRBJ2-7; no definite D call. The CDR3 consists of 12 residues. Germline CDR1 reads PRHDT; CDR2 reads FYEKMQ (reference sequence). CDR3 amino acids: CASSLVSHEQYF. CDR3 coding DNA: TGTGCCAGCAGCTTAGTCTCCCACGAGCAGTACTTC. Full variable domain (outside the CDR3, taken from reference TRBV13 and TRBJ2-7): AAGVIQSPRHLIKEKRETATLKCYPIPRHDTVYWYQQGPGQDPQFLISFYEKMQSDKGSIPDRFSAQQFSDYHSELNMSSLELGDSALYFCASSLVSHEQYFGPGTRLTVT.

J is TRBJ2-3 and V is TRBV7-2; TRBD2 matches 9 bases. Germline V gives CDR1 SGHTA, CDR2 FQGNSA. This CDR3 comprises 19 residues. The J segment lost 2 bases and the V segment lost 5 bases, leaving 17 bases of the junction unmatched. CDR3 sequence: CASSRGGGRARRITDTQYF. CDR3 coding DNA: TGTGCCAGCAGCCGCGGGGGGGGCAGGGCACGCAGGATCACAGATACGCAGTATTTT.

This rearrangement joins TRBV5-1 to TRBJ1-4; D is unclear. Germline V lookup: CDR1 SGHRS, CDR2 YFSETQ. Trimming cost V 4 bases and J 6 bases, with 13 bases left between them. The CDR3 runs to 14 residues. CDR3: CASSREGVDEKLFF. The CDR3 coding sequence is TGCGCCAGCAGCAGAGAGGGCGTTGATGAAAAACTGTTTTTT.

The V gene is TRBV18, the J gene TRBJ1-2; 7 positions match TRBD1. The CDR3 covers 13 residues. CDR1 is KGHSH and CDR2 is LQKENI in the germline V gene. The V gene end was trimmed by 4 bases and the J gene end by 4 bases; junction bases not matched to a gene: 3. DNA for the CDR3: TGTGCCAGCTCACTAGACAGGGCCTATGGCTACACCTTC. Its translation is CASSLDRAYGYTF.

This rearrangement joins TRBV7-2 to TRBJ2-7; TRBD1 agrees at 9 bases. CDR3 size: 15 residues. J gave up 3 bases and V 6 bases, and 9 bases lay outside the gene matches. The germline gives CDR1 SGHTA, CDR2 FQGNSA. The CDR3 DNA follows: TGTGCCAGCAGACCGACAGGGGGTAATCTCTACGAGCAGTACTTC. Residues: CASRPTGGNLYEQYF.

The genes are TRBV19 and TRBJ2-7, with a tentative D call TRBD2 (6 bases). Germline V gene sequence: CDR1 LNHDA, CDR2 SQIVND (reference sequence). V gave up 3 bases and J gave up 3 bases, with 12 bases separating them. The CDR3 is 14 amino acids. CDR3 sequence: CASSMRAGFYEQYF. CDR3 in DNA: TGTGCCAGTAGTATGCGAGCGGGCTTCTACGAGCAGTACTTC.

The J gene is TRBJ2-7, the V gene TRBV7-2; no clear D. V was shortened by 2 bases and J by 0 bases, with 5 bases between the two germline ends. The CDR3 contains 13 residues. Germline V CDR1 and CDR2: SGHTA, FQGNSA. The CDR3 nucleotides are TGTGCCAGCAGCTTATCCCACTCCTACGAGCAGTACTTC. Protein product: CASSLSHSYEQYF.

This chain links TRBV5-6 with TRBJ1-2; 8 bases are shared with TRBD1. The CDR3 totals 16 residues. After removal of 4 bases from V and 0 bases from J, the junction contained 8 bases not matched to a gene. CDR1 and CDR2 (germline): SGHDT, YYEEEE. CDR3 protein: CASSTPGGASNYGYTF. The CDR3 nucleotides read TGTGCCAGCAGCACCCCAGGGGGCGCCTCTAACTATGGCTACACCTTC. The full variable domain, with the rest looked up from reference TRBV5-6 and TRBJ1-2, is DAGVTQSPTHLIKTRGQQVTLRCSPKSGHDTVSWYQQALGQGPQFIFQYYEEEERQRGNFPDRFSGHQFPNYSSELNVNALLLGDSALYLCASSTPGGASNYGYTFGSGTRLTVV.

The CDR3 nucleotides are TGCGCCAGCAGCCTAAGGAGGGGCTACGTCAATGAGCAGTTCTTC. It encodes CASSLRRGYVNEQFF. The chain recombines TRBV5-1 with TRBJ2-1; D is perhaps TRBD2 (6 bases). The CDR3 sequence is 15 residues long. The V end lost 4 bases, the J end lost 6 bases, and 17 bases lay between the germline ends. Per germline, CDR1 SGHRS and CDR2 YFSETQ.

V and J are TRBV15 and TRBJ2-7, with TRBD1 matching over 12 bases. The trim removed 7 bases at V and 5 bases at J, leaving 9 bases unmatched. Germline V gene sequence: CDR1 LNHNV, CDR2 YYDKDF (reference sequence). The CDR3 is 15 amino acids. The CDR3 spells CATMPGTGGFHEQYF. CDR3 nucleotide sequence: TGTGCCACCATGCCCGGGACAGGGGGCTTTCACGAGCAGTACTTC. Combining the CDR3 with reference TRBV15 and TRBJ2-7 gives the whole variable domain DAMVIQNPRYQVTQFGKPVTLSCSQTLNHNVMYWYQQKSSQAPKLLFHYYDKDFNNEADTPDNFQSRRPNTSFCFLDIRSPGLGDTAMYLCATMPGTGGFHEQYFGPGTRLTVT.